What follows are 32 T cell receptor beta chains derived from one specimen sequenced in a study of human T cells and chemical hapten exposure. The time point here: patch test 1, 2 weeks after DPC sensitization. Treatment specified: therapeutic diphenylcyclopropenone sensitization with weekly scalp DPC. TCRdb reanalysed the RACE reads using MiXCR and keeps one entry per CDR3 protein. The sample includes over 85,000 distinct CDR3 sequences, roughly an eighth of them seen just once. Sequenced material: whole blood, taken in connection with sensitization to the hapten diphenylcyclopropenone (DPC). The receptors were gathered from a woman aged 40 to 50 with alopecia areata. Some clones in this sample may be carry-over from other donors' samples.

V is TRBV7-2 and J is TRBJ1-5; D gene unclear. The CDR3 covers 14 residues. In germline, CDR1 is SGHTA, CDR2 FQGNSA. V was trimmed by 0 bases and J by 5 bases, leaving 8 bases between them. In DNA form, the CDR3 reads TGTGCCAGCAGCTTAGCGCCCCCTTATCAGCCCCAGCATTTT. Its protein is CASSLAPPYQPQHF.

This clonotype occurred a few times. This chain joins TRBV7-8 and TRBJ2-1; 14 positions match TRBD2. The CDR3 sequence is 15 residues long. Germline trimming cut 5 bases from V and 6 bases from J; bases unmatched to any gene: 3. Germline V CDR1 and CDR2: SGHVS, FQNEAQ. The CDR3 loop reads CASSPGTSGGNEQFF. The CDR3 DNA reads as TGTGCCAGCAGCCCGGGGACTAGCGGGGGCAATGAGCAGTTCTTC.

This clonotype was seen many times. The chain carries TRBV28 and TRBJ2-5; D is unresolved. With 4 bases removed from V and 1 base from J, the gap between germline ends came to 7 bases. The germline V gene has CDR1 MDHEN and CDR2 SYDVKM. This CDR3 region has 13 residues. CDR3 amino acids: CASSSPPQETQYF. The CDR3 DNA reads TGTGCCAGCAGTTCTCCCCCCCAAGAGACCCAGTACTTC.

This clonotype has a handful of counts. The J gene is TRBJ1-2, the V gene TRBV20-1; D possibly corresponds to TRBD1 (6 bases). From germline, CDR1 is DFQATT and CDR2 SNEGSKA (reference sequence). CDR3 length: 15 amino acids. Trimming pared 6 bases from V and 4 bases from J, leaving 21 bases between. The CDR3 region has the DNA TGCAGTGCAACTCCGCCGGGGGCCTTCTTCTATGGCTACACCTTC. Amino acids: CSATPPGAFFYGYTF.

This sequence joins TRBV5-1 and TRBJ2-2; D possibly corresponds to TRBD2 (6 bases). Trimming left V 4 bases short and J 4 bases short, with 11 bases between. CDR1 SGHRS and CDR2 YFSETQ come from the germline V gene. This CDR3 has 14 amino acids. The CDR3 sequence: CASSTGGVTGELFF. DNA of the CDR3: TGCGCCAGCAGCACCGGGGGAGTCACCGGGGAGCTGTTTTTT.

In this sample, this clonotype turned up a few times. The chain employs TRBV7-3 and TRBJ2-3; 9 nucleotides line up with TRBD2. The V gene's germline CDR1 is SGHTA and CDR2 FQGTGA. This CDR3 contains 15 residues. V gave up 6 bases and J gave up 2 bases; unmatched junction bases: 6. The CDR3 DNA reads TGTGCCAGCAGTCGAAGACTAGCGGACACAGATACGCAGTATTTT. Translation gives CASSRRLADTDTQYF. The whole variable domain, filled in from reference TRBV7-3 and TRBJ2-3, reads GAGVSQTPSNKVTEKGKYVELRCDPISGHTALYWYRQSLGQGPEFLIYFQGTGAADDSGLPNDRFFAVRPEGSVSTLKIQRTERGDSAVYLCASSRRLADTDTQYFGPGTRLTVL.

This clonotype was recorded many times. CDR3 protein: CATRGQGHNEQFF. DNA of the CDR3: TGTGCCACCAGGGGACAGGGACACAATGAGCAGTTCTTC. The rearrangement joins TRBV19 to TRBJ2-1, with 9 bases fitting TRBD1. Germline V CDR1 and CDR2: LNHDA, SQIVND (reference sequence). Trimming cost V 10 bases and J 5 bases; bases outside gene matches: 6. The CDR3 totals 13 residues.

This clonotype came up a few times. The chain uses TRBV7-9 and TRBJ2-3, with 14 positions matching TRBD2. CDR1 is SEHNR and CDR2 is FQNEAQ in the germline V gene (reference sequence). CDR3 length equals 14 residues. J lost 8 bases, V lost 5 bases, and 3 bases had no gene match. The CDR3, as DNA: TGTGCCAGCAGCCGCGGGACTAGCGGGAGTACGCAGTATTTT. Protein product: CASSRGTSGSTQYF.

This rearrangement joins TRBV4-2 to TRBJ2-3, with 9 nucleotides matching TRBD2. The trim removed 0 bases at V and 5 bases at J, leaving 9 bases unmatched. Germline CDR1 reads LGHNA; CDR2 reads YNFKEQ. This CDR3 is built from 17 residues. CDR3 amino acids: CASSQDVGGRGGDTQYF. CDR3 bases: TGTGCCAGCAGCCAAGATGTTGGCGGGAGGGGTGGAGATACGCAGTATTTT.

This clonotype was counted only a few times. The chain uses TRBV2 and TRBJ2-1; D might be TRBD1 (6 bases). The V end lost 6 bases, the J end lost 8 bases, and 11 bases lay between the germline ends. Germline V gives CDR1 SNHLY, CDR2 FYNNEI. The CDR3 loop spans 12 amino acids. The CDR3 loop is CASSLGGHEQFF. The CDR3 DNA reads TGTGCCAGCAGCCTTGGGGGCCATGAGCAGTTCTTC. Using reference TRBV2 and TRBJ2-1 for the parts outside the CDR3, the full variable domain is EPEVTQTPSHQVTQMGQEVILRCVPISNHLYFYWYRQILGQKVEFLVSFYNNEISEKSEIFDDQFSVERPDGSNFTLKIRSTKLEDSAMYFCASSLGGHEQFFGPGTRLTVL.

In its sample, this clonotype was seen a few times. The V and J genes are TRBV12-3 or TRBV12-4 and TRBJ2-1; 11 bases fit TRBD2. The CDR3 runs to 15 residues. V trimming: 1 base; J trimming: 10 bases; junction bases outside the gene matches: 6. The CDR3 coding sequence is TGTGCCAGCAGTTTAGGGGGACTAGCGGCCCAAGAGCAGTTCTTC. Translating it yields CASSLGGLAAQEQFF.

The chain combines TRBV2 with TRBJ1-1; no clear D. Trimming took 9 bases from V and 8 from J, leaving 10 bases between them. Germline V gene data show CDR1 as SNHLY and CDR2 as FYNNEI. CDR3 length equals 10 residues. CDR3 loop: CARGPREAFF. CDR3 DNA sequence: TGTGCCAGAGGGCCCAGGGAAGCTTTCTTT.

The J gene is TRBJ2-7, the V gene TRBV7-9, with TRBD2 matching over 7 bases. The CDR3 runs 16 residues. Germline CDR1 and CDR2: SEHNR and FQNEAQ (reference sequence). V dropped 1 base and J dropped 6; count of bases not matched to a gene: 12. CDR3 sequence (DNA): TGTGCCAGCAGCTTAGGCGCGGGAGCGCCCGGCGGCGAGCAGTACTTC. Protein: CASSLGAGAPGGEQYF.

The CDR3 DNA follows: TGTGCCAGCAGCGTTGCGGATAATCAGCCCCAGCATTTT. Residues: CASSVADNQPQHF. This sequence joins TRBV3-1 and TRBJ1-5; D uncertain. Germline-derived CDR1 and CDR2 are LGHDT and YNNKEL (reference sequence). The length of the CDR3 is 13 residues. The V gene lost 5 bases and the J gene lost 4 bases, with 9 bases spanning the gap.

In its sample, this clonotype was seen a few times. The chain combines TRBV4-3 with TRBJ1-6; D is undetermined. The CDR3 extends over 16 amino acids. In germline, CDR1 is LGHNA, CDR2 YSLEER. V was clipped by 0 bases and J by 6 bases, with 12 bases between them. The CDR3 DNA reads as TGCGCCAGCAGCCAAGATATAGCAAGTCCTAATTCACCCCTCCACTTT. Amino acids: CASSQDIASPNSPLHF.

This clonotype was counted at least ten times. The chain links TRBV29-1 to TRBJ2-1; D is perhaps TRBD2 (7 bases). The V gene's germline CDR1 is SQVTM and CDR2 ANQGSEA. V was trimmed by 5 bases and J by 2 bases, leaving 13 bases between them. The CDR3 spans 14 residues. CDR3 DNA sequence: TGCAGCGTTTTGGGGGAGGGGGCCTACAATGAGCAGTTCTTC. As protein: CSVLGEGAYNEQFF.

DNA for the CDR3: TGTGCCAGCAGTCCAACTAGACTCGAGCAGTACTTC. Translation: CASSPTRLEQYF. The chain links TRBV6-2 or TRBV6-3 to TRBJ2-7, with D maybe TRBD2 (5 bases). Trimming took 5 bases from V and 6 from J, leaving 11 bases between them. Germline V gene data show CDR1 as MNHEY and CDR2 as SVGEGT. This CDR3 is 12 amino acids long.

The genes are TRBV5-4 and TRBJ2-1; D unclear. This CDR3 has 14 residues. The V gene's germline CDR1 is SGHNT and CDR2 YYREEE (reference sequence). V lost 4 bases and J 5 bases, leaving 13 bases between the germline ends. CDR3 DNA: TGTGCCAGCAGCCCCGCGGCACGGAACAATGAGCAGTTCTTC. It specifies CASSPAARNNEQFF.

This sequence joins TRBV12-3 or TRBV12-4 and TRBJ1-3; D unclear. The CDR3 extends over 13 amino acids. The V end was cut by 1 base, the J end by 4 bases, with 5 bases between. CDR3 coding DNA: TGTGCCAGCAGTTTAGTACTAGGAAACACCATATATTTT. As protein: CASSLVLGNTIYF.

In its sample, this clonotype was seen many times. This chain uses TRBV11-2 with TRBJ2-1, with 11 nucleotides matching TRBD2. Germline loops: CDR1 SGHAT, CDR2 FQNNGV. V was clipped by 7 bases and J by 5 bases; unmatched bases: 7. The CDR3 contains 15 residues. The CDR3 nucleotides are TGTGCCAGCAAAAAAGAACTAGCGGGAGACAATGAGCAGTTCTTC. It specifies CASKKELAGDNEQFF.

This clonotype showed up just a few times. The rearrangement uses TRBV29-1 and TRBJ2-6; the D is unclear. The CDR3 covers 14 residues. Trimming stripped 4 bases from V and 0 bases from J, with 7 bases between. Germline loops: CDR1 SQVTM, CDR2 ANQGSEA. CDR3 DNA sequence: TGCAGCGTTGTTCCCCTCTCTGGGGCCAACGTCCTGACTTTC. Translated: CSVVPLSGANVLTF.

This clonotype was seen ten or more times. V is TRBV18 and J is TRBJ1-3, with D hard to call. Trimming removed 8 bases at V and 1 base at J, with 15 bases between. Germline CDR1 and CDR2: KGHSH and LQKENI. The CDR3 contains 15 residues. The CDR3 region is CASNPDEGSGNTIYF. The CDR3 nucleotides are TGTGCCAGCAACCCGGACGAAGGATCTGGAAACACCATATATTTT.

This clonotype has a handful of counts. The chain joins TRBV29-1 to TRBJ1-1; 11 bases align to TRBD1. The CDR3 runs 16 residues. V trimming: 4 bases; J trimming: 0 bases; junction bases outside the gene matches: 7. Germline CDR1 reads SQVTM; CDR2 reads ANQGSEA. CDR3 sequence (DNA): TGCAGCGTTGCCCTCGGGACAGGGGGACTGAACACTGAAGCTTTCTTT. Its protein is CSVALGTGGLNTEAFF.

This clonotype was counted at least ten times. The J gene is TRBJ2-3, the V gene TRBV7-2; D is undetermined. Trimming shortened V by 7 bases and J by 2 bases, and 16 bases separated the two germline ends. Germline CDR1 reads SGHTA; CDR2 reads FQGNSA. The CDR3 extends over 15 amino acids. CDR3 sequence: CASTQSYGFTDTQYF. The CDR3 region has the DNA TGTGCCAGCACCCAATCCTACGGATTCACAGATACGCAGTATTTT.

CDR3 coding DNA: TGTGCCAGCAATTCCCCCTCGTTTATGAGTTCTGGAAACACCATATATTTT. Translated, it gives CASNSPSFMSSGNTIYF. V usage is TRBV28 and J usage is TRBJ1-3, with D hard to call. CDR3 size: 17 residues. Germline loops: CDR1 MDHEN, CDR2 SYDVKM. V lost 7 bases to trimming and J lost 1 base, with 20 bases between them.

This clonotype was recorded a few times. The V gene is TRBV12-3 or TRBV12-4, the J gene TRBJ2-5, with a weak D call TRBD1 (6 bases). The CDR3 runs to 13 residues. V lost 8 bases, J lost 2 bases, and 12 bases lay in between. CDR3 in DNA: TGTGCCAGCTCTCGACAGGCACAAGAGACCCAGTACTTC. This sequence encodes CASSRQAQETQYF.

Many counts were recorded for this clonotype. The chain uses TRBV18 and TRBJ1-5, with 7 bases matching TRBD1. The V and J ends lost 2 bases and 7 bases, in that order; junction bases with no gene match: 2. Germline loops: CDR1 KGHSH, CDR2 LQKENI. The CDR3 has 13 amino acids. The CDR3 DNA reads TGTGCCAGCTCACCAATGGACAGGCAGCCCCAGCATTTT. Its protein is CASSPMDRQPQHF.

The genes are TRBV11-1 and TRBJ2-1; TRBD2 matches at 8 bases. The trim removed 0 bases at V and 1 base at J, leaving 5 bases unmatched. CDR1 SGHAT and CDR2 FQDESV come from the germline V gene (reference sequence). The CDR3 contains 17 residues. CDR3 in DNA: TGTGCCAGCAGCTTAGCGCCAGCGGGAGTATCCTACAATGAGCAGTTCTTC. Translated: CASSLAPAGVSYNEQFF. The full variable domain, rest sourced from reference TRBV11-1 and TRBJ2-1, is EAEVAQSPRYKITEKSQAVAFWCDPISGHATLYWYRQILGQGPELLVQFQDESVVDDSQLPKDRFSAERLKGVDSTLKIQPAELGDSAMYLCASSLAPAGVSYNEQFFGPGTRLTVL.

This clonotype was picked up a small number of times. J is TRBJ2-7 and V is TRBV6-5; 9 bases agree with TRBD1. Germline lookup yields CDR1 MNHEY and CDR2 SVGAGI. This CDR3 has 14 amino acids. Trimming at V came to 6 bases and at J to 0 bases, leaving 3 bases not matched to a gene. DNA of the CDR3: TGTGCCAGCAGGAAGACAGGGGGCTCCTACGAGCAGTACTTC. This sequence encodes CASRKTGGSYEQYF.

This rearrangement joins TRBV12-3 or TRBV12-4 to TRBJ2-1; D may be TRBD2 (5 bases). Trimming stripped 4 bases from V and 5 bases from J, with 6 bases between. The CDR3 covers 12 residues. The CDR3 region has the DNA TGTGCCAGCAGTTCGACTAACAATGAGCAGTTCTTC. It yields the protein CASSSTNNEQFF.

The chain recombines TRBV7-6 with TRBJ2-3, with D possibly being TRBD1 (5 bases). This CDR3 region has 12 residues. Between the trimmed V and J ends, which lost 3 bases and 6 bases, there was a span of 7 bases. Looked up from germline, CDR1 is SGHVS and CDR2 is FNYEAQ. CDR3 sequence reads: CASSLKGDTQYF. DNA of the CDR3: TGTGCCAGCAGCTTGAAGGGGGATACGCAGTATTTT. Filled out from reference TRBV7-6 and TRBJ2-3, the complete variable domain reads GAGVSQSPRYKVTKRGQDVALRCDPISGHVSLYWYRQALGQGPEFLTYFNYEAQQDKSGLPNDRFSAERPEGSISTLTIQRTEQRDSAMYRCASSLKGDTQYFGPGTRLTVL.

The table lists this clonotype with many counts. The chain couples TRBV6-5 to TRBJ1-2; 7 bases align to TRBD1. The junction had 7 bases not matched to a gene; V was cut back by 5 bases and J by 4 bases. Germline CDR1 is MNHEY and CDR2 is SVGAGI. The CDR3 consists of 14 residues. DNA for the CDR3: TGTGCCAGCAGTCGAACAGGGGTTGGCTATGGCTACACCTTC. Its protein product is CASSRTGVGYGYTF.